This is a list of T cell receptor beta chains from one sample in a study of blood T cell repertoires in COVID-19. Assay used: immunoSEQ multiplex PCR; TCRdb lists only in-frame clones, some missing. The sample shows some 70,000 clones, about 88% of them seen only once. The sample comprised peripheral blood. The receptor set was obtained from a man over 45 with active COVID-19. Both conserved end residues are part of each CDR3. Each record gives: CDR3 length, clone size, V gene, J gene, D gene, CDR3 DNA, CDR3 protein. D genes are given only for firm matches. Clone size is stated in some rows and not others, as once, few, many or a class when expanded.

12	.	TRBV14	TRBJ1-1	TRBD1	TGTGCCAGCGGGACAGTAAACACTGAAGCTTTCTTT	CASGTVNTEAFF
13	.	TRBV10-2	TRBJ1-2	.	TGCGCCAGCAGGGATACAGGGTTGCGCGGCTACACCTTC	CASRDTGLRGYTF
16	.	TRBV9	TRBJ2-7	TRBD2	TGTGCCAGCAGCGCCGCGGATAGCGGGGTACATCACGAGCAGTACTTC	CASSAADSGVHHEQYF
16	once	TRBV7-3	TRBJ2-5	TRBD1	TGTGCCAGCAGCTTAGGTCCGACAGGGGGCATAGAGACCCAGTACTTC	CASSLGPTGGIETQYF
15	.	TRBV4-1	TRBJ1-1	TRBD1	TGCGCCAGCAGCCAAGGAACAGGGGGGGACACTGAAGCTTTCTTT	CASSQGTGGDTEAFF
11	.	TRBV5-1	TRBJ1-1	.	TGCGCCAGCAGCTTGGGCGGAGAAGCTTTCTTT	CASSLGGEAFF
16	.	TRBV30	TRBJ2-3	TRBD2	TGTGCCTGGAGTGAAAACACTAGCGGGGGTTTATATACGCAGTATTTT	CAWSENTSGGLYTQYF
11	.	TRBV29-1	TRBJ1-2	.	TGCAGCGTCCTTGGACTGGCCGGCTACACCTTC	CSVLGLAGYTF
18	.	TRBV7-6	TRBJ1-6	TRBD1	TGTGCCAGCAGCTTAGGCCCTCCGGGACAGGGGCGGAATTCACCCCTCCACTTT	CASSLGPPGQGRNSPLHF
14	.	TRBV5-1	TRBJ2-7	TRBD1	TGCGCCAGTCGTAGACAGGGGTCTTCCCACGAGCAGTACTTC	CASRRQGSSHEQYF
17	.	TRBV9	TRBJ2-2	.	TGTGCCAGCAGCGAGGGCCCAGGCGGGTTGGACACCGGGGAGCTGTTTTTT	CASSEGPGGLDTGELFF
16	.	TRBV9	TRBJ2-1	.	TGTGCCAGCAGCGCCTCAGGGTTGAGCTCCTACAATGAGCAGTTCTTC	CASSASGLSSYNEQFF
13	few	TRBV19	TRBJ1-5	.	TGTGCCAGTAGTATAGATATCGATCAGCCCCAGCATTTT	CASSIDIDQPQHF
12	.	TRBV2	TRBJ2-3	.	TGTGCCAGCAGTGAATACACAGATACGCAGTATTTT	CASSEYTDTQYF
16	.	TRBV5-1	TRBJ1-3	.	TGCGCCAGCACCGGGACATCACTTCTCTCGGGAAACACCATATATTTT	CASTGTSLLSGNTIYF
15	.	TRBV9	TRBJ2-3	TRBD2	TGTGCCAGCAGCGTAGGCCTAGCGGGGACAGATACGCAGTATTTT	CASSVGLAGTDTQYF
11	.	TRBV20-1	TRBJ1-4	.	TGCAGTGCCCTCCGGCGGGAAAAACTGTTTTTT	CSALRREKLFF
13	.	TRBV11-2	TRBJ2-5	.	TGTGCCAGCAGCAGAAGCCTCGGGGAGACCCAGTACTTC	CASSRSLGETQYF
15	.	TRBV6-6	TRBJ2-7	TRBD1	TGTGCCAGCAGTTACCAGGGACAGGGGGAAAACGAGCAGTACTTC	CASSYQGQGENEQYF
14	.	TRBV5-5	TRBJ2-4	TRBD1	TGTGCCAGCAGACCCCAGGGGGCTAAAAACATTCAGTACTTC	CASRPQGAKNIQYF
15	.	TRBV19	TRBJ1-2	.	TGTGCCAGTAGTATGGGGCCTCCTCTTTTAGATGGCTACACCTTC	CASSMGPPLLDGYTF
15	.	TRBV5-1	TRBJ2-7	.	TGCGCCAGCAGCTTGACCCCTAGCGCTTCCTACGAGCAGTACTTC	CASSLTPSASYEQYF
15	once	TRBV6-5	TRBJ2-7	TRBD2	TGTGCCAGCAGAGGCCTTAGCGGGGGGGCACACGAGCAGTACTTC	CASRGLSGGAHEQYF
19	.	TRBV2	TRBJ2-2	TRBD1	TGTGCCAGCACCCCACCCGGGACAGGGAGCGGCTTAAACACCGGGGAGCTGTTTTTT	CASTPPGTGSGLNTGELFF
12	.	TRBV7-8	TRBJ2-1	.	TGTGCCACGGCCCCGTACAGTCCTGAGCAGTTCTTC	CATAPYSPEQFF
15	.	TRBV11-2	TRBJ1-2	TRBD1	TGTGCCAGCAGCTTAGATGGGTACAGGGGATTTGGCTACACCTTC	CASSLDGYRGFGYTF
15	once	TRBV7-2	TRBJ2-3	TRBD2	TGTGCCAGCAGCTTACTGGCGGGGGGAGGGGATACGCAGTATTTT	CASSLLAGGGDTQYF
18	.	TRBV18	TRBJ2-5	TRBD2	TGTGCCAGCTCACGCAATCCGGAGTCGGGACTAGCGGCTTCTACCCAGTACTTC	CASSRNPESGLAASTQYF